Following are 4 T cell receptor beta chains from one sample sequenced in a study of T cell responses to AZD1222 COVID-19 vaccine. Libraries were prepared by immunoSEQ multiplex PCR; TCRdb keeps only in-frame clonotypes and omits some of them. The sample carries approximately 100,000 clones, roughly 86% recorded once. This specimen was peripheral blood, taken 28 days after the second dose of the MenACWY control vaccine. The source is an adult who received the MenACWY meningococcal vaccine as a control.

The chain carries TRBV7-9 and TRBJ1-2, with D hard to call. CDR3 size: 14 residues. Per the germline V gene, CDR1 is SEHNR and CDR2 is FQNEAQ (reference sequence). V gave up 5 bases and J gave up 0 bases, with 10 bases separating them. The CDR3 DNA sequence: TGTGCCAGCAGCCTTCCGACGGCTAACTATGGCTACACCTTC. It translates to CASSLPTANYGYTF.

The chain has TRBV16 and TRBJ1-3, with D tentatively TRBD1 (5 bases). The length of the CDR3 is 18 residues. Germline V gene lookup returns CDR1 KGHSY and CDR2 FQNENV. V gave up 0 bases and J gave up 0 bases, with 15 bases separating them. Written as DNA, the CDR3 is TGTGCCAGCAGCCAATCACCAACTGGGGGGTCCTCTGGAAACACCATATATTTT. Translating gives CASSQSPTGGSSGNTIYF.

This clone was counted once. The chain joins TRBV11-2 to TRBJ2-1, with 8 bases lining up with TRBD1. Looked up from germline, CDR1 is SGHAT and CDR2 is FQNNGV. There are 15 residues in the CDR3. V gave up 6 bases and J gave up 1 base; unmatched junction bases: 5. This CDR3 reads CASSSTGGSYNEQFF. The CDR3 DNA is TGTGCCAGCAGTTCCACAGGGGGGTCCTACAATGAGCAGTTCTTC.

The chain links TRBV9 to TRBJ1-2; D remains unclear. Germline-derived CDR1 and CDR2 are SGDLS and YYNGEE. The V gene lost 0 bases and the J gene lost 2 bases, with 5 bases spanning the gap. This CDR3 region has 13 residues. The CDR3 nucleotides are TGTGCCAGCAGCGTAGGTGTCAACTATGGCTACACCTTC. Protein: CASSVGVNYGYTF.